A selection of T cell receptor beta chains follows, all from one sample in a study of radiotherapy plus CTLA-4 blockade in lung cancer. Some clones are missing from TCRdb's copy, which holds only in-frame ones; the method was immunoSEQ multiplex PCR. Of about 53,000 clones in the sample, 84% are singletons; the top ten hold more than 4%. Specimen: peripheral blood, collected from a patient treated with radiotherapy plus ipilimumab. These receptors all come from a human donor with non-small cell lung cancer whose response to radiotherapy plus ipilimumab could not be evaluated. The CDR3 runs from the conserved cysteine through the conserved F or W.

V gene	CDR3 length	J gene	CDR3 protein
TRBV28	13	TRBJ1-1	CASSSRVNTEAFF
TRBV9	14	TRBJ2-7	CASSAGTGGYEQYF
TRBV7-2	15	TRBJ2-3	CASSLLGAGRDTQYF
TRBV2	11	TRBJ2-1	CASSSYYEQFF
TRBV6-7	14	TRBJ2-7	CASSCSSGVYEQYF
TRBV6-1	18	TRBJ1-5	CASSEAVGSTHLYQPQHF
TRBV6-5	15	TRBJ2-7	CASSYSSSGPYEQYF
TRBV28	15	TRBJ2-7	CASSPRTGGRDEQYF
TRBV4-3	15	TRBJ1-1	CASRPGSLMNTEAFF
TRBV6-5	15	TRBJ2-3	CASSPQARITDTQYF
TRBV5-1	14	TRBJ1-2	CASSLEQAFYGYTF
TRBV7-9	15	TRBJ2-5	CASTLGQPSQETQYF
TRBV9	14	TRBJ2-2	CASSVEGWGGELFF
TRBV7-3	15	TRBJ2-5	CASSSVAGGPETQYF
TRBV9	15	TRBJ1-3	CASSVGTGSGNTIYF
TRBV19	16	TRBJ2-3	CASSIVASEYTDTQYF
TRBV7-3	13	TRBJ2-2	CASSPSGRGELFF
TRBV7-6	16	TRBJ2-2	CASSFRRGPATGELFF
TRBV15	15	TRBJ2-6	CATSRGGTGANVLTF
TRBV27	12	TRBJ1-6	CASSLLNSPLHF
TRBV9	13	TRBJ2-1	CASSVAGGGEQFF
TRBV7-2	11	TRBJ2-3	CASSPGQGVYF
TRBV6-5	13	TRBJ1-1	CASSPTPDTEAFF
TRBV4-3	21	TRBJ2-5	CASSQDRDSGRGSPLQETQYF
TRBV5-1	17	TRBJ2-1	CASSLALASGAYNEQFF
TRBV9	15	TRBJ1-1	CASSGGTGGNTEAFF
TRBV28	15	TRBJ1-2	CASSFSPIQGVGYTF
TRBV23-1	12	TRBJ2-7	CATRTGWNEQYF
TRBV7-2	15	TRBJ2-7	CASSYHGTGSYEQYF
TRBV28	15	TRBJ1-1	CASSTLGALNTEAFF
TRBV25-1	15	TRBJ2-7	CASSATGSGDYEQYF
TRBV7-2	16	TRBJ2-3	CASSLGGAARTDTQYF
TRBV11-2	14	TRBJ1-5	CASSARQGYQPQHF
TRBV5-1	15	TRBJ2-1	CASSGGSSGMNEQFF
TRBV7-9	17	TRBJ2-5	CASSTGQGTMLQETQYF
TRBV9	12	TRBJ1-6	CASSVSNSPLHF
TRBV4-3	16	TRBJ2-7	CASSPTSTGLTYEQYF
TRBV5-1	16	TRBJ2-1	CASSLSGQGAYNEQFF
TRBV28	12	TRBJ1-5	CASNQGNQPQHF
TRBV28	12	TRBJ2-4	CASSLQGDIQYF
TRBV7-9	13	TRBJ1-4	CASSQGLGEKLFF
TRBV28	14	TRBJ1-1	CASSFAQGNTEAFF
TRBV9	14	TRBJ2-3	CASSVVPGTDTQYF
TRBV5-1	14	TRBJ1-1	CASSQLGQNTEAFF
TRBV20-1	11	TRBJ2-7	CSARVGQGSYF
TRBV19	15	TRBJ2-1	CASSIITGLDNEQFF
TRBV5-4	17	TRBJ1-2	CASSLGTAGGASVGYTF